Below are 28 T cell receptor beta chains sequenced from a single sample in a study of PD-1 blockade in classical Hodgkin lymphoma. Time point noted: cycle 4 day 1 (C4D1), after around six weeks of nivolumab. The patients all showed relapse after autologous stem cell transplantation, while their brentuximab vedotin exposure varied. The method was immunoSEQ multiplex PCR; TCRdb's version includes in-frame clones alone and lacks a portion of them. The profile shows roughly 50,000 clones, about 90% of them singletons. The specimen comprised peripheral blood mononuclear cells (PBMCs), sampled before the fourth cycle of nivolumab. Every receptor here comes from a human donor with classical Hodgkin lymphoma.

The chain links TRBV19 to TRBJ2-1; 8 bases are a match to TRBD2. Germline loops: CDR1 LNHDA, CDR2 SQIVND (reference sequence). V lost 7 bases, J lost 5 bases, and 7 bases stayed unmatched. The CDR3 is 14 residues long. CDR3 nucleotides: TGTGCCAGTATCGGGGGGGCCTGGGACAATGAGCAGTTCTTC. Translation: CASIGGAWDNEQFF.

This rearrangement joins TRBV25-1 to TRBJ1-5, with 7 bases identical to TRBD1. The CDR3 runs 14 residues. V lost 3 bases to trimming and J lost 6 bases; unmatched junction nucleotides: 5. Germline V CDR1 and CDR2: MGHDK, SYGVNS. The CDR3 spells CASSDGQVLQPQHF. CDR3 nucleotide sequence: TGTGCCAGCAGTGATGGACAGGTTCTTCAGCCCCAGCATTTT.

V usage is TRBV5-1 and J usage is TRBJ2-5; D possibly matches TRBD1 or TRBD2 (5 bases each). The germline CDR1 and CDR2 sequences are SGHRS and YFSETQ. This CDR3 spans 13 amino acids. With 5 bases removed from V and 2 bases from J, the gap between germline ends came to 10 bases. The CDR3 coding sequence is TGCGCCAGCAGTCCCGGGGCTCAAGAGACCCAGTACTTC. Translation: CASSPGAQETQYF. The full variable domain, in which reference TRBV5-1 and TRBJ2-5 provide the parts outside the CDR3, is KAGVTQTPRYLIKTRGQQVTLSCSPISGHRSVSWYQQTPGQGLQFLFEYFSETQRNKGNFPGRFSGRQFSNSRSEMNVSTLELGDSALYLCASSPGAQETQYFGPGTRLLVL.

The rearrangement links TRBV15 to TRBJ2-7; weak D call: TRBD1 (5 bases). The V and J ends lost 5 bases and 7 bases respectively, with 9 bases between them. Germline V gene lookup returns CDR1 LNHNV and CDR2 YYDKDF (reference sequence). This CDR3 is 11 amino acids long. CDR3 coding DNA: TGTGCCACCAGCTTCCGACAGGAGCAGTACTTC. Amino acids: CATSFRQEQYF.

This CDR3 reads CASSKWDRDFHSSRNTQYF. The CDR3 DNA sequence: TGTGCCAGCAGCAAATGGGACAGGGATTTTCACTCCAGCAGAAATACGCAGTATTTT. The chain links TRBV21-1 to TRBJ2-3; TRBD1 was called by the table and not checked on the DNA. TRBV21-1 is listed as a pseudogene. The CDR3 runs to 19 residues.

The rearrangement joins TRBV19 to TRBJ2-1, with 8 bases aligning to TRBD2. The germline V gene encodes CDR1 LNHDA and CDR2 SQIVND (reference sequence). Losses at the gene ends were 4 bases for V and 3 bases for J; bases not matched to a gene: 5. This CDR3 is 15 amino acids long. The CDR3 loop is CASSTLADGYNEQFF. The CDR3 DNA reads TGTGCCAGTAGTACACTAGCGGATGGCTACAATGAGCAGTTCTTC. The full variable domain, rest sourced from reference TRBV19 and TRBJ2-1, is DGGITQSPKYLFRKEGQNVTLSCEQNLNHDAMYWYRQDPGQGLRLIYYSQIVNDFQKGDIAEGYSVSREKKESFPLTVTSAQKNPTAFYLCASSTLADGYNEQFFGPGTRLTVL.

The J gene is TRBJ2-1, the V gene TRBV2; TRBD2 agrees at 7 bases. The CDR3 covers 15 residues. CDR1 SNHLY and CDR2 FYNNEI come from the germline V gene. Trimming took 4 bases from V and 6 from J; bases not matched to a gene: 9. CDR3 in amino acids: CASSVSGRAGNEQFF. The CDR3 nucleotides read TGTGCCAGCAGTGTAAGTGGGAGGGCCGGCAATGAGCAGTTCTTC.

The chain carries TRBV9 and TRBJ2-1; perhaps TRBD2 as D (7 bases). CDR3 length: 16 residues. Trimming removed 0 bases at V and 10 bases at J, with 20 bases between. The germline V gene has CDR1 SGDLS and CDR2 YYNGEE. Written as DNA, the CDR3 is TGTGCCAGCAGCGTAGAGGGCGGGGGCTCACAGAGGGAGCAGTTCTTC. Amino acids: CASSVEGGGSQREQFF.

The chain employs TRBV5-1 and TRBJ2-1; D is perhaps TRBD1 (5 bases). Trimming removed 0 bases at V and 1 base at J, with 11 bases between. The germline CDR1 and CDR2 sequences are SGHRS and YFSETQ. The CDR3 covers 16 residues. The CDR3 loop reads CASSLEGSMSYNEQFF. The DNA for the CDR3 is TGCGCCAGCAGCTTGGAGGGGTCAATGTCCTACAATGAGCAGTTCTTC.

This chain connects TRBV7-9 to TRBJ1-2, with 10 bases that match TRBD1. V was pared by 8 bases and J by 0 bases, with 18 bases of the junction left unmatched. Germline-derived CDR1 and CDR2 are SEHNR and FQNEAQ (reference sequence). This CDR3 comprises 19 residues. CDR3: CASYLMWDRGSLTNYGYTF. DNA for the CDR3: TGTGCCAGCTACTTGATGTGGGACAGGGGCAGCCTAACTAACTATGGCTACACCTTC.

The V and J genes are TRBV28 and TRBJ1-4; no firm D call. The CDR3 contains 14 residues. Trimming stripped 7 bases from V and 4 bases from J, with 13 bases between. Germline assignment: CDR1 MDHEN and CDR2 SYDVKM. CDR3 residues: CASMTRALNEKLFF. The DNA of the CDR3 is TGTGCCAGCATGACCCGGGCCCTTAATGAAAAACTGTTTTTT.

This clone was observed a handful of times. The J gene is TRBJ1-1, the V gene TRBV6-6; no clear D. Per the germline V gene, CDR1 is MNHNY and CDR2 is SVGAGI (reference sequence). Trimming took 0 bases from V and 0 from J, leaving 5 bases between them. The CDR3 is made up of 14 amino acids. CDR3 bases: TGTGCCAGCAGTTACTCGTCGCTGAACACTGAAGCTTTCTTT. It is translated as CASSYSSLNTEAFF.

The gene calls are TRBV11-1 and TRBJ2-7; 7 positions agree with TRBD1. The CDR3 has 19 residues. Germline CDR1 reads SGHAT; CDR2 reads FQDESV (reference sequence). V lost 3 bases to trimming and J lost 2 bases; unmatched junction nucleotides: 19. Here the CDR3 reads CASSFRHGPPTGSTYEQYF. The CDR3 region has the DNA TGTGCCAGCAGCTTTCGGCATGGGCCCCCGACAGGGTCCACCTACGAGCAGTACTTC.

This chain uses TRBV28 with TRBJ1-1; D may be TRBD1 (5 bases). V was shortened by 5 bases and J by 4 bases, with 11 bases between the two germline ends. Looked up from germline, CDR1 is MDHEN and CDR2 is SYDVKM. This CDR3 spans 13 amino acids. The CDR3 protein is CASSHLGGTEAFF. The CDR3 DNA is TGTGCCAGCAGTCATTTGGGGGGCACTGAAGCTTTCTTT.

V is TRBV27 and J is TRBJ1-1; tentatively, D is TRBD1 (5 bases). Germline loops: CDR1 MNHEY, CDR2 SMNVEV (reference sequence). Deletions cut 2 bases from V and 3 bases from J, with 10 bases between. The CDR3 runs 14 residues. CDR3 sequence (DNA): TGTGCCAGCAGTTTAGTAAGGGGATACACTGAAGCTTTCTTT. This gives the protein CASSLVRGYTEAFF.

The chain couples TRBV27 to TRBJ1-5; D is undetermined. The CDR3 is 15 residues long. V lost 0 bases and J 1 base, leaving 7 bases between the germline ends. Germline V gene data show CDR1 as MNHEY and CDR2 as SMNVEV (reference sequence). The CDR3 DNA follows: TGTGCCAGCAGTTTATCTGGGATAAGCAATCAGCCCCAGCATTTT. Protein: CASSLSGISNQPQHF.

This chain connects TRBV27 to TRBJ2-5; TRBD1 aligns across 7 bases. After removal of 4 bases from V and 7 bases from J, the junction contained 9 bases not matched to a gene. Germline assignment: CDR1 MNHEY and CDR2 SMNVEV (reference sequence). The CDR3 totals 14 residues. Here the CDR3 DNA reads TGTGCCAGCAGTTCTGAACAGGGGCGCGGGACCCAGTACTTC. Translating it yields CASSSEQGRGTQYF.

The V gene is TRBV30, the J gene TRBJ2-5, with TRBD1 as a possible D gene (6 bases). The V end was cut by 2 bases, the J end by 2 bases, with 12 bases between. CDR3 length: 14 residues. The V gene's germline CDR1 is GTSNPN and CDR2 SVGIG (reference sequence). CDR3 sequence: CAWSMGAVQETQYF. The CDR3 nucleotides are TGTGCCTGGAGTATGGGGGCTGTGCAAGAGACCCAGTACTTC.

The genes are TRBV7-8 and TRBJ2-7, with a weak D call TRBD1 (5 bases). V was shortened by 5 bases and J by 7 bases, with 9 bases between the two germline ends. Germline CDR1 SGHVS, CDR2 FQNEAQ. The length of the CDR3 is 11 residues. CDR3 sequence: CASSQQVEQYF. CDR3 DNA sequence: TGTGCCAGCAGCCAACAGGTGGAGCAGTACTTC.

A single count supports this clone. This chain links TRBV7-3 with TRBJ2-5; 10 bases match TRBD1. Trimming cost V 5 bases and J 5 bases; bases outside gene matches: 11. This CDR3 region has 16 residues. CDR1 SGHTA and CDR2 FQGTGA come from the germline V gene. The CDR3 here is CASSRAPGQGTETQYF. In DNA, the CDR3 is TGTGCCAGCAGCCGAGCCCCGGGACAGGGGACGGAGACCCAGTACTTC. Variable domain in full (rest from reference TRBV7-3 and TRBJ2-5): GAGVSQTPSNKVTEKGKYVELRCDPISGHTALYWYRQSLGQGPEFLIYFQGTGAADDSGLPNDRFFAVRPEGSVSTLKIQRTERGDSAVYLCASSRAPGQGTETQYFGPGTRLLVL.

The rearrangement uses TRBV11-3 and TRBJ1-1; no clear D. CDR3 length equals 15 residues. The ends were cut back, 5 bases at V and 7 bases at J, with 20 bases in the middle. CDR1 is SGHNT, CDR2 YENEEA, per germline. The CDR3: CASSLGLGLGFEAFF. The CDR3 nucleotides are TGTGCCAGCAGCCTCGGACTTGGTTTAGGATTTGAAGCTTTCTTT.

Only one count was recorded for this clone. The CDR3 DNA follows: TGCGCCAGCAGTGGAGGCGGATACAATGAGCAGTTCTTC. Protein product: CASSGGGYNEQFF. The rearrangement links TRBV5-1 to TRBJ2-1, with a tentative D call TRBD2 (5 bases). The CDR3 spans 13 residues. The V gene lost 5 bases and the J gene lost 4 bases, with 10 bases spanning the gap. Per germline, CDR1 SGHRS and CDR2 YFSETQ.

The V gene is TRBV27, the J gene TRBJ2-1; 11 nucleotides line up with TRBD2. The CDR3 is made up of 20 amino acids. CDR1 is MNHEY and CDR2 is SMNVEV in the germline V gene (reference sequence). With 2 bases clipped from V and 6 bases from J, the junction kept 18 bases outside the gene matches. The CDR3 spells CASSLLLLRVAGGAGNEQFF. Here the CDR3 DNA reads TGTGCCAGCAGTTTACTTCTGCTCCGGGTAGCGGGAGGGGCGGGCAATGAGCAGTTCTTC.

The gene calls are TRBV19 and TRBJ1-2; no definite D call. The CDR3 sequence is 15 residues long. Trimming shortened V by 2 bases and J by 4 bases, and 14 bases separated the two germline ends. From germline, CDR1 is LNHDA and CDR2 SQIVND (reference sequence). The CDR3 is CASSITTRAAYGYTF. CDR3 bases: TGTGCCAGTAGTATAACGACGAGAGCGGCCTATGGCTACACCTTC.

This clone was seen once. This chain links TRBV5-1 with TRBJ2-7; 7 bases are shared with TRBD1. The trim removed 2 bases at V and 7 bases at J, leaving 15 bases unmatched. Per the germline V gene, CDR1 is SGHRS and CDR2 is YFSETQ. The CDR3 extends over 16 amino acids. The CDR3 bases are TGCGCCAGCAGCTTAGGCCGGGACAGCCATCCAATGGAGCAGTACTTC. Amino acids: CASSLGRDSHPMEQYF.

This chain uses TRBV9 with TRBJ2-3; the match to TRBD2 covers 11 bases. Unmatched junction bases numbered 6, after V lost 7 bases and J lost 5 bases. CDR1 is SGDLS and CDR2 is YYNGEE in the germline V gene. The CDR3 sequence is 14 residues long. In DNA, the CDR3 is TGTGCCAGCTCCACTAGCGGGAGTCTAGATACGCAGTATTTT. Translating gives CASSTSGSLDTQYF.

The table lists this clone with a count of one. Here the CDR3 DNA reads TGTGCCTGGAGTGCGGGAGGAGATACGCAGTATTTT. Translation: CAWSAGGDTQYF. The chain uses TRBV30 and TRBJ2-3, with 7 bases that match TRBD2. Looked up from germline, CDR1 is GTSNPN and CDR2 is SVGIG (reference sequence). The CDR3 loop spans 12 amino acids. Trimming removed 1 base from V and 5 bases from J; junction bases left unmatched: 0.

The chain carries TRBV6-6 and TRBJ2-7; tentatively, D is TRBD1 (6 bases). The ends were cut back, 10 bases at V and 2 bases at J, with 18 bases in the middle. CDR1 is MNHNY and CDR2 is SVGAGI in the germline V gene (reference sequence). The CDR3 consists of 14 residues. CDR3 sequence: CAIGPGHLAYEQYF. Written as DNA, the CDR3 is TGTGCCATCGGACCGGGACACCTAGCCTACGAGCAGTACTTC.